This entry lists 15 T cell receptor beta chains sequenced from one sample in a study of T cell responses to AZD1222 COVID-19 vaccine. Measured with immunoSEQ multiplex PCR; TCRdb has only the in-frame clones, and not every one. There are under 100,000 clones in the sample; roughly nine tenths occur only once, and about 5.2% lies in the top ten. Sequencing was performed on peripheral blood, taken on day 0 of AZD1222 vaccination. The receptor source for this set is an adult in good health.

This clone showed up just once. The V call is TRBV28, the J call TRBJ1-6; 7 nucleotides align to TRBD1. Germline V lookup: CDR1 MDHEN, CDR2 SYDVKM. This CDR3 spans 16 amino acids. J lost 6 bases, V lost 6 bases, and 11 bases had no gene match. CDR3: CASSGHTGVSNSPLHF. In DNA, the CDR3 is TGTGCCAGCAGCGGACACACAGGGGTCTCTAATTCACCCCTCCACTTT.

The chain has TRBV18 and TRBJ2-5; TRBD2 matches 7 bases. J lost 2 bases, V lost 2 bases, and 11 bases had no gene match. The CDR3 consists of 17 residues. Germline V CDR1 and CDR2: KGHSH, LQKENI. CDR3 sequence: CASSPGLSGDFQETQYF. The DNA of the CDR3 is TGTGCCAGCTCACCAGGACTCAGCGGGGACTTTCAAGAGACCCAGTACTTC. Drawing the rest from reference TRBV18 and TRBJ2-5, the complete variable domain is NAGVMQNPRHLVRRRGQEARLRCSPMKGHSHVYWYRQLPEEGLKFMVYLQKENIIDESGMPKERFSAEFPKEGPSILRIQQVVRGDSAAYFCASSPGLSGDFQETQYFGPGTRLLVL.

The chain joins TRBV2 to TRBJ2-7; weak D call: TRBD2 (5 bases). Trimming removed 6 bases at V and 0 bases at J, with 6 bases between. The CDR3 runs to 12 residues. Germline V gene lookup returns CDR1 SNHLY and CDR2 FYNNEI. The CDR3 coding sequence is TGTGCCAGCAGCGGGGACTCCTACGAGCAGTACTTC. Its translation is CASSGDSYEQYF.

The chain is built from TRBV9 and TRBJ2-5; 10 bases agree with TRBD1. The CDR3 loop spans 15 amino acids. Germline-derived CDR1 and CDR2 are SGDLS and YYNGEE. The ends lost 4 bases at V and 4 bases at J; junction bases unmatched: 7. The CDR3 loop is CASSLGQGFGETQYF. CDR3 in DNA: TGTGCCAGCAGCTTGGGACAGGGGTTTGGAGAGACCCAGTACTTC.

The V call is TRBV10-3, the J call TRBJ1-1; D remains unclear. This CDR3 is 14 amino acids long. V dropped 3 bases and J dropped 1 base, with 9 bases sitting between them. Germline assignment: CDR1 ENHRY and CDR2 SYGVKD. The CDR3 is CAISDRRWNTEAFF. CDR3 DNA sequence: TGTGCCATCAGTGATAGGCGGTGGAACACTGAAGCTTTCTTT.

This clone was seen only once. The V and J genes are TRBV14 and TRBJ1-4, with 12 bases that match TRBD1. The CDR3 has 19 amino acids. Germline-derived CDR1 and CDR2 are SGHDN and FVKESK. V was clipped by 3 bases and J by 5 bases; unmatched bases: 13. CDR3 coding DNA: TGTGCCAGCAGCCACTTTATAGGGACAGGGGGCGTTCAGAATGAAAAACTGTTTTTT. It specifies CASSHFIGTGGVQNEKLFF. Filled out from reference TRBV14 and TRBJ1-4, the complete variable domain reads EAGVTQFPSHSVIEKGQTVTLRCDPISGHDNLYWYRRVMGKEIKFLLHFVKESKQDESGMPNNRFLAERTGGTYSTLKVQPAELEDSGVYFCASSHFIGTGGVQNEKLFFGSGTQLSVL.

A single count supports this clone. V is TRBV19 and J is TRBJ2-5; no reliable D call. Per germline, CDR1 LNHDA and CDR2 SQIVND (reference sequence). CDR3 size: 11 residues. Deletions cut 2 bases from V and 8 bases from J, with 6 bases between. The CDR3 spells CASSIMGTQYF. CDR3 bases: TGTGCCAGTAGTATAATGGGTACCCAGTACTTC.

The chain joins TRBV7-8 to TRBJ2-1; 12 nucleotides match TRBD2. Germline loops: CDR1 SGHVS, CDR2 FQNEAQ. The CDR3 length is 18 residues. The J segment lost 8 bases and the V segment lost 1 base, leaving 12 bases of the junction unmatched. The CDR3 coding sequence is TGTGCCAGCAGCTTAGGCCGGGTACCTAGCGGGGGGGCTTATGAGCAGTTCTTC. Protein sequence: CASSLGRVPSGGAYEQFF.

The chain joins TRBV28 to TRBJ1-6; D might be TRBD1 (6 bases). Trimming pared 3 bases from V and 0 bases from J, leaving 9 bases between. CDR3 size: 16 residues. CDR1 and CDR2 (germline): MDHEN, SYDVKM. The CDR3 here is CASSFQGSSYNSPLHF. The CDR3 DNA is TGTGCCAGCAGTTTCCAGGGGAGCTCCTATAATTCACCCCTCCACTTT.

This rearrangement joins TRBV4-2 to TRBJ2-3; TRBD2 agrees at 11 bases. Germline-derived CDR1 and CDR2 are LGHNA and YNFKEQ. With V trimmed by 4 bases and J by 6 bases, 12 bases remained unmatched. CDR3 length equals 17 residues. CDR3 sequence: CASSLSYSGGVPDTQYF. The CDR3 region has the DNA TGTGCCAGCAGCCTTTCCTATAGCGGGGGGGTGCCTGATACGCAGTATTTT.

This chain uses TRBV19 with TRBJ2-7; the D is unclear. V was clipped by 6 bases and J by 6 bases, with 12 bases between them. Germline CDR1 LNHDA, CDR2 SQIVND (reference sequence). The CDR3 extends over 12 amino acids. The CDR3 loop is CASSLVSGEQYF. CDR3 DNA: TGTGCCAGTAGCCTGGTTTCTGGCGAGCAGTACTTC. The variable domain in full, completed from reference TRBV19 and TRBJ2-7, reads DGGITQSPKYLFRKEGQNVTLSCEQNLNHDAMYWYRQDPGQGLRLIYYSQIVNDFQKGDIAEGYSVSREKKESFPLTVTSAQKNPTAFYLCASSLVSGEQYFGPGTRLTVT.

This chain links TRBV4-1 with TRBJ1-4; D gene uncertain. This CDR3 contains 13 residues. V was clipped by 0 bases and J by 10 bases, with 9 bases between them. Germline CDR1 reads MGHRA; CDR2 reads YSYEKL. The CDR3 DNA is TGCGCCAGCAGCCAAGATCGGACTGGAAAACTGTTTTTT. Protein: CASSQDRTGKLFF.

The CDR3 DNA is TGTGCCAGCAGTTACTCTGGGGACTATGGCTACACCTTC. It translates to CASSYSGDYGYTF. The chain combines TRBV6-5 with TRBJ1-2; the D is unclear. Germline values: CDR1 MNHEY, CDR2 SVGAGI. The CDR3 totals 13 residues. Trimming pared 0 bases from V and 3 bases from J, leaving 5 bases between.

The J gene is TRBJ1-2, the V gene TRBV6-5; 9 bases map to TRBD1. After removal of 8 bases from V and 4 bases from J, the junction contained 8 bases not matched to a gene. Germline V lookup: CDR1 MNHEY, CDR2 SVGAGI. The CDR3 is 14 amino acids. For the CDR3, the DNA is TGTGCCAGCCTACAGGGGGCGCTTGGCTATGGCTACACCTTC. As protein: CASLQGALGYGYTF.

This chain uses TRBV18 with TRBJ1-3; D is unresolved. V lost 1 base, J lost 0 bases, and 13 bases lay in between. The CDR3 extends over 17 amino acids. CDR1 and CDR2 from the germline V gene are KGHSH and LQKENI. CDR3 sequence reads: CASSPRGGETSGNTIYF. The CDR3 region has the DNA TGTGCCAGCTCACCACGGGGAGGAGAAACCTCTGGAAACACCATATATTTT.